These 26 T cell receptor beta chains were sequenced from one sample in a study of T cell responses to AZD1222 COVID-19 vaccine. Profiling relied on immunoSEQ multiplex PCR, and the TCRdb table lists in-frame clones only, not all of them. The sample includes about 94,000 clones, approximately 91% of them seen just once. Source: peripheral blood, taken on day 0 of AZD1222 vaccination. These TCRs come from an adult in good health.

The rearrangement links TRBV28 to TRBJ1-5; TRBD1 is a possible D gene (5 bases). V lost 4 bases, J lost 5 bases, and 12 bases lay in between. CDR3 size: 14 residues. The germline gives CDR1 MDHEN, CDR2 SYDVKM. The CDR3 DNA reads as TGTGCCAGCAGTTCTCCTGGGGGGGATCAGCCCCAGCATTTT. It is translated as CASSSPGGDQPQHF.

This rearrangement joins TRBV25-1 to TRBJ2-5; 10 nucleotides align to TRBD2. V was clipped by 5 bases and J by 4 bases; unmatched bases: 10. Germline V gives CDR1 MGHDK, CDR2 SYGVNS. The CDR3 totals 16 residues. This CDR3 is CASSLPGLARRETQYF. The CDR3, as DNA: TGTGCCAGCAGTTTGCCGGGACTAGCGAGAAGAGAGACCCAGTACTTC.

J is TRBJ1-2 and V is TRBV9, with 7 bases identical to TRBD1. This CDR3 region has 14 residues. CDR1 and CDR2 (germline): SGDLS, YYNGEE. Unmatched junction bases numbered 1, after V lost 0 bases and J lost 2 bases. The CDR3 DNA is TGTGCCAGCAGCGTAGAGGGACAGAACTATGGCTACACCTTC. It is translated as CASSVEGQNYGYTF.

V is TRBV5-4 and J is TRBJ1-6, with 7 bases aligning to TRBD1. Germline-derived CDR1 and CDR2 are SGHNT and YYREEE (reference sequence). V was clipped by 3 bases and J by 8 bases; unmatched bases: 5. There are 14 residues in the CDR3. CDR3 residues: CASSSTGYDSPLHF. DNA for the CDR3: TGTGCCAGCAGCTCGACAGGGTACGATTCACCCCTCCACTTT.

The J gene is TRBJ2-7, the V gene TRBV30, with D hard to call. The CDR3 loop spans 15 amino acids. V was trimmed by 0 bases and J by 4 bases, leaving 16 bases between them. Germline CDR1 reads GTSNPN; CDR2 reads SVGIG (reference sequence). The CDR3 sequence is CAWSVRSVGPYEQYF. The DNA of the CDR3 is TGTGCCTGGAGTGTACGGTCGGTAGGACCTTACGAGCAGTACTTC. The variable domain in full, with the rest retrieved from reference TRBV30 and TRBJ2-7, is SQTIHQWPATLVQPVGSPLSLECTVEGTSNPNLYWYRQAAGRGLQLLFYSVGIGQISSEVPQNLSASRPQDRQFILSSKKLLLSDSGFYLCAWSVRSVGPYEQYFGPGTRLTVT.

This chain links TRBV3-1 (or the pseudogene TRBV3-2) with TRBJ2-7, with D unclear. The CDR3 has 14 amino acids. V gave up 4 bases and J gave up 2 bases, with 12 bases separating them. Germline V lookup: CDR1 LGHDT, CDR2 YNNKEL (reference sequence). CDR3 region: CASSPHPSTYEQYF. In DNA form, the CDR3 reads TGTGCCAGCAGCCCACACCCGTCGACCTACGAGCAGTACTTC.

This chain's CDR3 is CASSIEDSSFEQYF. The CDR3 nucleotides read TGTGCCAGTAGTATCGAAGACAGTAGTTTCGAGCAGTACTTC. The chain uses TRBV19 and TRBJ2-7, with a tentative D call TRBD1 (5 bases). Germline CDR1 and CDR2: LNHDA and SQIVND (reference sequence). The CDR3 is made up of 14 amino acids. V lost 3 bases and J 6 bases, leaving 15 bases between the germline ends.

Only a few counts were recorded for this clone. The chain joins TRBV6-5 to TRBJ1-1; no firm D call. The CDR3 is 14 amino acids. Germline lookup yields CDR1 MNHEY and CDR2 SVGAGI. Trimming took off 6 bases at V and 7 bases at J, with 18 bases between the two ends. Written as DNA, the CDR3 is TGTGCCAGCAGACCCTCATTCGGGCCCGGTGAAGCTTTCTTT. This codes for CASRPSFGPGEAFF.

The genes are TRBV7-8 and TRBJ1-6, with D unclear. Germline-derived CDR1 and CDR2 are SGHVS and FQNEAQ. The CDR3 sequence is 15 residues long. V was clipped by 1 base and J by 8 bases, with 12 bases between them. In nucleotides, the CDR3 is TGTGCCAGCAGCTTAGATCTGGGGAGAGATTCACCCCTCCACTTT. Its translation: CASSLDLGRDSPLHF.

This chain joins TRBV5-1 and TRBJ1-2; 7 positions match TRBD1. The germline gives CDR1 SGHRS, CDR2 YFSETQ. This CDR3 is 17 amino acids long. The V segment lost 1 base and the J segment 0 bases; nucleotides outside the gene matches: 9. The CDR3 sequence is CASSLSGQVGSNYGYTF. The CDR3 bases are TGCGCCAGCAGCTTGTCCGGACAGGTTGGGTCTAACTATGGCTACACCTTC.

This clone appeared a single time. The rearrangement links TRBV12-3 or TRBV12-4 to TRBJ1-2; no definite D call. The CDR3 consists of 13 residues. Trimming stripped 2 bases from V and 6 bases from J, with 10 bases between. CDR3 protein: CASSLLGLDGYTF. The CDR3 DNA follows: TGTGCCAGCAGTTTATTGGGTCTTGATGGCTACACCTTC.

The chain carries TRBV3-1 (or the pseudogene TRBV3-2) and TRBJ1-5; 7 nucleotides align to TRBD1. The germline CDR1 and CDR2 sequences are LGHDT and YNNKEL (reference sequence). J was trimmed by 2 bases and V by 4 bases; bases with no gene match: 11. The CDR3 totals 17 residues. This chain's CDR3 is CASSPTSGQRGNQPQHF. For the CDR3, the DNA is TGTGCCAGCAGCCCGACCTCGGGACAGAGGGGCAATCAGCCCCAGCATTTT.

The chain's CDR3 is CAWSVGGVFNQPQHF. The DNA of the CDR3 is TGTGCCTGGAGTGTAGGGGGGGTTTTTAATCAGCCCCAGCATTTT. The V call is TRBV30, the J call TRBJ1-5; possibly TRBD1 for D (6 bases). This CDR3 spans 15 amino acids. The V end lost 0 bases, the J end lost 4 bases, and 13 bases lay between the germline ends. CDR1 and CDR2 (germline): GTSNPN, SVGIG (reference sequence).

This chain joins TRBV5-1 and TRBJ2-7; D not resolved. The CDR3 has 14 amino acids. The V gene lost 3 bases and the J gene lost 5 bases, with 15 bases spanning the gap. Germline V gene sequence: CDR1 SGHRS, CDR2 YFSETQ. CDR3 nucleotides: TGCGCCAGCAGCTCCAAAGTAGCTGCGGACGAGCAGTACTTC. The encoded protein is CASSSKVAADEQYF. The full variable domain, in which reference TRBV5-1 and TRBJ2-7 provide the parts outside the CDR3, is KAGVTQTPRYLIKTRGQQVTLSCSPISGHRSVSWYQQTPGQGLQFLFEYFSETQRNKGNFPGRFSGRQFSNSRSEMNVSTLELGDSALYLCASSSKVAADEQYFGPGTRLTVT.

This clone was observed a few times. The chain's CDR3 is CASSLEGRGPETQYF. The CDR3 region has the DNA TGTGCCAGCAGCTTAGAGGGCAGGGGGCCGGAGACCCAGTACTTC. The chain couples TRBV7-2 to TRBJ2-5; 8 nucleotides match TRBD1. V lost 1 base, J lost 5 bases, and 6 bases stayed unmatched. Per the germline V gene, CDR1 is SGHTA and CDR2 is FQGNSA. This CDR3 comprises 15 residues.

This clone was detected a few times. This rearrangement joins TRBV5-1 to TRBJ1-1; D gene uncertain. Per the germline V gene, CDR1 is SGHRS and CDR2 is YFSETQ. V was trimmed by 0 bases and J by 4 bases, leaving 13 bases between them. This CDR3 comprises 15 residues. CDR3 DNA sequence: TGCGCCAGCAGCTTGGCACAGTCGGGAAGCACTGAAGCTTTCTTT. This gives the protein CASSLAQSGSTEAFF.

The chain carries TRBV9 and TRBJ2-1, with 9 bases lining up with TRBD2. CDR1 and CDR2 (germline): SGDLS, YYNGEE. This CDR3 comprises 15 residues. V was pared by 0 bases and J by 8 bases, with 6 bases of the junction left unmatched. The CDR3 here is CASSVGGGGVDEQFF. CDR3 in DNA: TGTGCCAGCAGCGTAGGAGGCGGGGGGGTCGATGAGCAGTTCTTC. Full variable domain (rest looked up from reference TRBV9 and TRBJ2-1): DSGVTQTPKHLITATGQRVTLRCSPRSGDLSVYWYQQSLDQGLQFLIQYYNGEERAKGNILERFSAQQFPDLHSELNLSSLELGDSALYFCASSVGGGGVDEQFFGPGTRLTVL.

CDR3 DNA sequence: TGTGCCAGCAGTTCTCACGGGACACCGGCGGCCCGGAACTATGGCTACACCTTC. Translated: CASSSHGTPAARNYGYTF. The chain recombines TRBV27 with TRBJ1-2, with D perhaps TRBD1 (6 bases). CDR1 MNHEY and CDR2 SMNVEV come from the germline V gene (reference sequence). The CDR3 length is 18 residues. Trimming shortened V by 4 bases and J by 2 bases, and 23 bases separated the two germline ends.

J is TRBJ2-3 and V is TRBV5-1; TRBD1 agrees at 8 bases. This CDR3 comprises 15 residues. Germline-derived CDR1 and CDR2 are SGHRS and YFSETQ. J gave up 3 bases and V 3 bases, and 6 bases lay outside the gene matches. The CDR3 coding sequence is TGCGCCAGCAGCTCCAGGACAGGGCGGACAGATACGCAGTATTTT. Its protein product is CASSSRTGRTDTQYF.

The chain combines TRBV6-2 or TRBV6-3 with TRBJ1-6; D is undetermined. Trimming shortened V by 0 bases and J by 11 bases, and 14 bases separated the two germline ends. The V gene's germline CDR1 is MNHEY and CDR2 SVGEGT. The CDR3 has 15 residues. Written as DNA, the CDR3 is TGTGCCAGCAGTTACTCGAATTCCGGAGGCACACCCCTCCACTTT. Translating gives CASSYSNSGGTPLHF.

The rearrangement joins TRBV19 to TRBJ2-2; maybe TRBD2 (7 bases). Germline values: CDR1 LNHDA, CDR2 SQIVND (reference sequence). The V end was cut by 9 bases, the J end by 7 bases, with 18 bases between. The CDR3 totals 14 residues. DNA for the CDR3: TGTGCCAGCTCGAGGGGGGGTAGCCGCGGGGAGCTGTTTTTT. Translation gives CASSRGGSRGELFF.

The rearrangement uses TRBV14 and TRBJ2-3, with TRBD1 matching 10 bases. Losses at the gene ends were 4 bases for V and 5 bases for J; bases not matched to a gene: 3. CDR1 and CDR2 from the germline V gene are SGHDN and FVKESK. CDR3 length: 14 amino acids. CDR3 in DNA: TGTGCCAGCAGCCCCCGGACAGGGGGAGATACGCAGTATTTT. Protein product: CASSPRTGGDTQYF.

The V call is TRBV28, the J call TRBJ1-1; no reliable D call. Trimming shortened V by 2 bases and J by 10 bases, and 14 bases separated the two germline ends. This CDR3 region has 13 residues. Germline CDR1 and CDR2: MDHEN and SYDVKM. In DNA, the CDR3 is TGTGCCAGCAGTTTAGCCGGGCGGGGTACAGCTTTCTTT. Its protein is CASSLAGRGTAFF.

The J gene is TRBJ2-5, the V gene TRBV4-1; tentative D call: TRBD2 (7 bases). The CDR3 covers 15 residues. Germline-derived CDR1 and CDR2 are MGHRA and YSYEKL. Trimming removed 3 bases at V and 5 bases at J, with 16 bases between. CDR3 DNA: TGCGCCAGCAGCCAGCTAGGGGGGGGAGTCGAGACCCAGTACTTC. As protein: CASSQLGGGVETQYF.

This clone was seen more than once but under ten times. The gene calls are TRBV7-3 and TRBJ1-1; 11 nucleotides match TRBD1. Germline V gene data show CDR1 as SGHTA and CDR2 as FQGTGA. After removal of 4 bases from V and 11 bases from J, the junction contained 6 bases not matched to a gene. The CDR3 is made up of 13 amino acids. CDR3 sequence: CASSSDRGRVAFF. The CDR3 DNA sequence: TGTGCCAGCAGCTCGGACAGGGGGCGCGTGGCTTTCTTT.

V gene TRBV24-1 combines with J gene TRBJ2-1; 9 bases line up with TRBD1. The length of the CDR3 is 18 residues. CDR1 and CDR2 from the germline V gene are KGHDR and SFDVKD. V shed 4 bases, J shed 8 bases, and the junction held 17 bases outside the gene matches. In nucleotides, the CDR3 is TGTGCCACCAGTGACCGTTCACCCCGGGACAGGGTGGGTTATGAGCAGTTCTTC. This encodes CATSDRSPRDRVGYEQFF.